Here is one TCR beta chain with its context. Its antigen is as yet unknown. RNA extraction and reverse transcription yielded cDNA as sequencing template. Clones were read by immunoSEQ multiplex PCR, and TCRdb kept only the in-frame ones, dropping some. The sample yields around 150,000 clones, around 71% seen once. The CDR3 totals 14 residues. The germline V gene encodes CDR1 SEHNR and CDR2 FQNEAQ (reference sequence). Trimming took off 7 bases at V and 4 bases at J, with 16 bases between the two ends. The treatment is: oral pan-JAK inhibitor, 5-10 mg twice daily. The investigators collected lesional scalp punch biopsies and peripheral blood from alopecia areata patients. This entry comes from a study of CD8+ T cells in alopecia areata. Study-wide context: After 6 to 18 months of tofacitinib, follow-up continued 6 months off drug.

Findings and limits, study-wide: The study found TCR sharing across patients less clear than in mice, possibly for HLA reasons. Alphabeta T cells residing in normal skin are also sequenced in scalp samples.

Material: CD4+ T cells sorted from blood, obtained at week 4, from a patient treated with tofacitinib. The TCR sequence derives from a human donor with alopecia areata. This chain uses TRBV7-9 with TRBJ1-2, with D perhaps matching TRBD1 (5 bases). The CDR3 DNA reads TGTGCCAGCACCACAGCGGGGGTCGGCTATGGCTACACCTTC. The encoded protein is CASTTAGVGYGYTF.